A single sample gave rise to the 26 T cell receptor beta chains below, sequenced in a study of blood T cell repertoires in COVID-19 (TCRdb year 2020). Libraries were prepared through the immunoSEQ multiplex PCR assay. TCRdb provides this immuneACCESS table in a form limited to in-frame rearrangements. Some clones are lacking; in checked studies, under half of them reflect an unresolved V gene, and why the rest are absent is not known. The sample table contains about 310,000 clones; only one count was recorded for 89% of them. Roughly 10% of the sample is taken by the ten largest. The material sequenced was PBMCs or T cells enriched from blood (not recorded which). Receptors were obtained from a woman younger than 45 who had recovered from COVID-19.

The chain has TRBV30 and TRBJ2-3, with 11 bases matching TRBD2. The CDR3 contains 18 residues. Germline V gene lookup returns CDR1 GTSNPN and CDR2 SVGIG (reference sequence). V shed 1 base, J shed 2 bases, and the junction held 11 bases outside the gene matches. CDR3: CAWSGLPGTSGYTDTQYF. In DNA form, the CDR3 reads TGTGCCTGGAGTGGACTACCCGGGACTAGCGGATACACAGATACGCAGTATTTT.

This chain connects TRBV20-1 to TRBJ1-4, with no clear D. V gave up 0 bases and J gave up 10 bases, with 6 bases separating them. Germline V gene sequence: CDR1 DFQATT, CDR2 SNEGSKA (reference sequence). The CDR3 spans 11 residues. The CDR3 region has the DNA TGCAGTGCTAGAGATCGAGGAAAACTGTTTTTT. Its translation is CSARDRGKLFF.

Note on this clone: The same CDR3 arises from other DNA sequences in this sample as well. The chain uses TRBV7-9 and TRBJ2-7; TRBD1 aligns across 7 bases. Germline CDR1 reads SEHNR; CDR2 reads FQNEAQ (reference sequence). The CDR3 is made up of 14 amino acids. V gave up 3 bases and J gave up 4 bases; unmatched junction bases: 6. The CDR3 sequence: CASSLSQQGYEQYF. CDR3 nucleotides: TGTGCCAGCAGCTTGTCCCAACAGGGGTACGAGCAGTACTTC.

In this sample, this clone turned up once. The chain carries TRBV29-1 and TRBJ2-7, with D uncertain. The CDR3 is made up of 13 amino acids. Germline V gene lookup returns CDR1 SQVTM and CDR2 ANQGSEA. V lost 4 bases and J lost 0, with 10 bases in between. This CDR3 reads CSVGLSSSYEQYF. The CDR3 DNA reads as TGCAGCGTTGGTCTCTCCTCCTCCTACGAGCAGTACTTC.

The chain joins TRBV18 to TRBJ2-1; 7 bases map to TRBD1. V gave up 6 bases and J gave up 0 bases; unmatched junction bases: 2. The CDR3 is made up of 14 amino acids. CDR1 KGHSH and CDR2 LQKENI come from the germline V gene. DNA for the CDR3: TGTGCCAGCTCGGGACAGAGCTCCTACAATGAGCAGTTCTTC. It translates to CASSGQSSYNEQFF.

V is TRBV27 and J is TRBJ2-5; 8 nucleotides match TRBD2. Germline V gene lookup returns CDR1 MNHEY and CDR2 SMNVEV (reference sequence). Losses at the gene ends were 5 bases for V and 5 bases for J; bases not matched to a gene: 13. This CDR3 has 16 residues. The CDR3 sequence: CASSGDTAGDGETQYF. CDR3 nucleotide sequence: TGTGCCAGCAGTGGGGATACAGCGGGAGATGGGGAGACCCAGTACTTC.

For the CDR3, the DNA is TGTGCCAGCAGCGGACAGGTTCTATATGAGCAGTTCTTC. Protein: CASSGQVLYEQFF. The chain employs TRBV9 and TRBJ2-1; tentative D call: TRBD1 (6 bases). Trimming left V 3 bases short and J 8 bases short, with 12 bases between. The CDR3 length is 13 residues. In germline, CDR1 is SGDLS, CDR2 YYNGEE.

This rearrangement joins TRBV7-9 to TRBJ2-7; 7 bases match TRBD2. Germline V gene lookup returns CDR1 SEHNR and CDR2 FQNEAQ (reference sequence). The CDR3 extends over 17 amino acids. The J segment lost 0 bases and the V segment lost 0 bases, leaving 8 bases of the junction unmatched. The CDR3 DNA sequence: TGTGCCAGCAGCTTAGCGGGACTAAGATGGAGCTCCTACGAGCAGTACTTC. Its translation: CASSLAGLRWSSYEQYF.

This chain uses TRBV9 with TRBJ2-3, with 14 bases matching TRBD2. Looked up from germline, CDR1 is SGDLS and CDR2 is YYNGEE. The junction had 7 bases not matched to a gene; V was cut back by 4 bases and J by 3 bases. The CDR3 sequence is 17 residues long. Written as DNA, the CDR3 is TGTGCCAGCAGCTTAGGACTAGCGGGAGGTTGGACAGATACGCAGTATTTT. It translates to CASSLGLAGGWTDTQYF.

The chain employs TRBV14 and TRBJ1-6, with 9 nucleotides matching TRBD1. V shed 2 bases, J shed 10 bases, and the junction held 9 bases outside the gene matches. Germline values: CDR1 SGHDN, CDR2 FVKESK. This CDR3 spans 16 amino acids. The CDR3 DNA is TGTGCCAGCAGCCAATTCGACAGGGGGTCCGAATCACCCCTCCACTTT. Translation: CASSQFDRGSESPLHF.

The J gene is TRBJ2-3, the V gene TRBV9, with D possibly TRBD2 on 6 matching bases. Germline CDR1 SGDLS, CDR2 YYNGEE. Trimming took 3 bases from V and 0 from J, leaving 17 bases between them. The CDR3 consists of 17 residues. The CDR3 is CASSAHMLAGSTDTQYF. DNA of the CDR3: TGTGCCAGCAGCGCCCACATGCTTGCGGGAAGCACAGATACGCAGTATTTT.

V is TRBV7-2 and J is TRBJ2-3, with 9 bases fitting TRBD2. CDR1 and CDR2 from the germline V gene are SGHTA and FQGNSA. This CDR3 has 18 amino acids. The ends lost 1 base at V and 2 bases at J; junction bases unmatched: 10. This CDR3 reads CASSLVGGASGITDTQYF. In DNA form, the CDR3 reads TGTGCCAGCAGCTTAGTCGGGGGGGCTAGCGGGATCACAGATACGCAGTATTTT.

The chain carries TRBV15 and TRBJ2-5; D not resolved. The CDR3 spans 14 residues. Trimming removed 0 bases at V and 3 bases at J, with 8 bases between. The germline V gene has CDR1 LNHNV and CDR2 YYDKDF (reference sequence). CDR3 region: CATSRDNEKETQYF. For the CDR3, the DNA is TGTGCCACCAGCAGAGACAATGAGAAAGAGACCCAGTACTTC.

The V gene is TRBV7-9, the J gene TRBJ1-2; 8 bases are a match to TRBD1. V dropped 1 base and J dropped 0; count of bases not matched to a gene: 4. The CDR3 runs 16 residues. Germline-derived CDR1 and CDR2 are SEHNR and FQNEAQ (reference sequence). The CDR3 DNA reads TGTGCCAGCAGCTTAGGGCCACAGGGGGCTAACTATGGCTACACCTTC. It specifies CASSLGPQGANYGYTF.

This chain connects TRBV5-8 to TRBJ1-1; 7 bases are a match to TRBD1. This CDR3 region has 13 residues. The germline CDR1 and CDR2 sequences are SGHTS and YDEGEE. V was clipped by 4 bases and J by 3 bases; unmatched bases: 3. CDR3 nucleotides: TGTGCCAGCAGCCACGACAGGGACACTGAAGCTTTCTTT. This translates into CASSHDRDTEAFF.

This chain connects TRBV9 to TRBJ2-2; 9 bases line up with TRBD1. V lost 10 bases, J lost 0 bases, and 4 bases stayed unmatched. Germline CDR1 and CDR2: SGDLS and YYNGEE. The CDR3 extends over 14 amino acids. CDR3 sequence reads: CAGRQGANTGELFF. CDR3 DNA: TGTGCCGGACGACAGGGGGCGAACACCGGGGAGCTGTTTTTT.

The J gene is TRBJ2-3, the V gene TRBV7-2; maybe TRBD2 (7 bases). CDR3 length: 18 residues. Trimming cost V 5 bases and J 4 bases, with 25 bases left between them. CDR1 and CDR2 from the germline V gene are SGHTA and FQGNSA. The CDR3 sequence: CASSKIPFRGGQADTQYF. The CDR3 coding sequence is TGTGCCAGCAGCAAGATCCCTTTCAGGGGAGGGCAAGCAGATACGCAGTATTTT.

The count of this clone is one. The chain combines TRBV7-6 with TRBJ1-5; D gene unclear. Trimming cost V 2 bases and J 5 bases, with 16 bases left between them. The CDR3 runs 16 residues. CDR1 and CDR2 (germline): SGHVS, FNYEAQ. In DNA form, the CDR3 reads TGTGCCAGCAGCTTAATCTGGCGACTCCCCGATCAGCCCCAGCATTTT. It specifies CASSLIWRLPDQPQHF.

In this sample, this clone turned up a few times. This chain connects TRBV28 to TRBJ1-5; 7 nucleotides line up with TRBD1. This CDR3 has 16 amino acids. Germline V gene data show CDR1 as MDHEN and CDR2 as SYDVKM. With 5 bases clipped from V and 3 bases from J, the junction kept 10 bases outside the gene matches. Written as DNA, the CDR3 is TGTGCCAGCAGTGATTCTCCGGGACAGCCCAATCAGCCCCAGCATTTT. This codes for CASSDSPGQPNQPQHF.

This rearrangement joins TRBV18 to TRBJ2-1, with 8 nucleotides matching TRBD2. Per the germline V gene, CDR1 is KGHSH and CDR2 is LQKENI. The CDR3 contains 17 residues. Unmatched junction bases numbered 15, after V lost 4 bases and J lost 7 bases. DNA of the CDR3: TGTGCCAGCTCACGCACCCCGGGACTAGTACTACAGAATGAGCAGTTCTTC. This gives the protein CASSRTPGLVLQNEQFF.

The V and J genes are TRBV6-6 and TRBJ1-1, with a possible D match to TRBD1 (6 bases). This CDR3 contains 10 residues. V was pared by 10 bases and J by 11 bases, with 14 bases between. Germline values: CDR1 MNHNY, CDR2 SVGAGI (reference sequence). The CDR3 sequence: CATLDSRAFF. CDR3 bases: TGTGCCACGCTGGACAGTCGGGCTTTCTTT.

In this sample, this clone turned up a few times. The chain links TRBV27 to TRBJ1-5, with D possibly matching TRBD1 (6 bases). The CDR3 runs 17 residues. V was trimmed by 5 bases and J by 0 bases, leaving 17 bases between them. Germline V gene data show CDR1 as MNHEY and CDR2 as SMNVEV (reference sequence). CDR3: CASSPDRLPGSNQPQHF. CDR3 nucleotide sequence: TGTGCCAGCAGTCCGGACAGATTGCCAGGTAGCAATCAGCCCCAGCATTTT.

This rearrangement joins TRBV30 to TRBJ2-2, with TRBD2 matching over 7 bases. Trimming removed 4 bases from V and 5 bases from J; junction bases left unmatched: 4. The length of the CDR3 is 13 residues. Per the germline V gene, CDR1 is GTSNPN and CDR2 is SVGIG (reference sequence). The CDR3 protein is CAWTSGDTGELFF. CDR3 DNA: TGTGCCTGGACTAGCGGTGATACCGGGGAGCTGTTTTTT.

In DNA form, the CDR3 reads TGTGCCAGCAGCTTCATGGGACTCGACGCGGCTGAAGCTTTCTTT. This codes for CASSFMGLDAAEAFF. The chain links TRBV7-9 to TRBJ1-1, with a possible D match to TRBD1 (5 bases). Germline lookup yields CDR1 SEHNR and CDR2 FQNEAQ (reference sequence). Trimming took off 3 bases at V and 6 bases at J, with 17 bases between the two ends. The CDR3 has 15 amino acids.

The CDR3 nucleotides read TGCGCCAGCAGCCAAGTTGGATTGCAGGGCTATGGCTACACCTTC. It specifies CASSQVGLQGYGYTF. The V and J genes are TRBV4-1 and TRBJ1-2, with a possible D match to TRBD1 (5 bases). Trimming left V 1 base short and J 4 bases short, with 13 bases between. Germline CDR1 is MGHRA and CDR2 is YSYEKL. The CDR3 extends over 15 amino acids.

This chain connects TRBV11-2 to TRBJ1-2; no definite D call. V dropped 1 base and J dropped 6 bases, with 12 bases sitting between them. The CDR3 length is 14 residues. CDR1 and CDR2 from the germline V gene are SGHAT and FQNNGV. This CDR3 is CASSLGSGSNGYTF. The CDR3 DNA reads TGTGCCAGCAGCTTAGGGTCAGGCAGTAATGGCTACACCTTC.